The 29 T cell receptor beta chains below were found in one sample sequenced in a study of human T cells and chemical hapten exposure. TCRdb independently ran MiXCR on the RACE reads; one entry per CDR3 protein. This sample yields about 52,000 distinct CDR3 sequences, of which 9.9% are seen a single time; around 16% belongs to the top ten. The time point: patch test 3, about 24 weeks after DPC sensitization. The treatment denotes: therapeutic diphenylcyclopropenone sensitization with weekly scalp DPC. Specimen: whole blood, collected in connection with sensitization to the hapten diphenylcyclopropenone (DPC). The source of these receptors is a woman in her 40s with alopecia areata. Some clones in this sample may be carry-over from other donors' samples.

Ten or more counts support this clonotype. J is TRBJ1-5 and V is TRBV20-1, with 7 nucleotides matching TRBD1. CDR3 size: 16 residues. J gave up 9 bases and V 0 bases, and 14 bases lay outside the gene matches. Germline CDR1 reads DFQATT; CDR2 reads SNEGSKA (reference sequence). The CDR3 loop reads CSARDPGDSEVSPQHF. The CDR3 bases are TGCAGTGCTAGAGATCCCGGGGACAGCGAAGTATCGCCCCAGCATTTT.

The rearrangement uses TRBV5-1 and TRBJ2-2; weak D call: TRBD2 (5 bases). The germline V and J ends were trimmed by 2 bases and 0 bases, with 8 bases remaining between them. CDR1 and CDR2 from the germline V gene are SGHRS and YFSETQ. This CDR3 is built from 15 residues. The DNA of the CDR3 is TGCGCCAGCAGCTTAGCGGAAGCGAACACCGGGGAGCTGTTTTTT. This gives the protein CASSLAEANTGELFF. Using reference TRBV5-1 and TRBJ2-2 for the parts outside the CDR3, the full variable domain is KAGVTQTPRYLIKTRGQQVTLSCSPISGHRSVSWYQQTPGQGLQFLFEYFSETQRNKGNFPGRFSGRQFSNSRSEMNVSTLELGDSALYLCASSLAEANTGELFFGEGSRLTVL.

This clonotype was observed at least ten times. This chain links TRBV20-1 with TRBJ1-4, with 9 bases fitting TRBD1. CDR3 length: 12 residues. J gave up 8 bases and V 6 bases, and 4 bases lay outside the gene matches. CDR1 and CDR2 (germline): DFQATT, SNEGSKA (reference sequence). The CDR3 here is CSAKDRGEKLFF. The CDR3 DNA reads TGCAGTGCCAAGGACAGGGGAGAAAAACTGTTTTTT.

This clonotype showed up many times. The chain carries TRBV6-2 or TRBV6-3 and TRBJ2-7; the D gene is possibly TRBD1 (5 bases). The V gene's germline CDR1 is MNHEY and CDR2 SVGEGT. This CDR3 spans 14 amino acids. V lost 3 bases and J lost 0, with 9 bases in between. The CDR3 is CASSYGHSSYEQYF. In DNA, the CDR3 is TGTGCCAGCAGTTATGGACACAGCTCCTACGAGCAGTACTTC.

This clonotype was observed a few times. This chain uses TRBV7-8 with TRBJ2-3; maybe TRBD2 (6 bases). This CDR3 is built from 13 residues. Trimming removed 2 bases at V and 6 bases at J, with 9 bases between. Germline CDR1 and CDR2: SGHVS and FQNEAQ. CDR3 sequence reads: CASSLSRGDTQYF. CDR3 nucleotide sequence: TGTGCCAGCAGCTTAAGCCGGGGGGATACGCAGTATTTT.

The chain combines TRBV28 with TRBJ2-7; either TRBD1 or TRBD2 may supply D (6 bases each). The CDR3 contains 14 residues. Germline V gene lookup returns CDR1 MDHEN and CDR2 SYDVKM. Between the trimmed V and J ends, which lost 7 bases and 4 bases, there was a span of 17 bases. In DNA, the CDR3 is TGTGCCAGCATTTCTCCCGGGGGCGGGTACGAGCAGTACTTC. Protein product: CASISPGGGYEQYF.

This clonotype has just a few counts. The chain is built from TRBV24-1 and TRBJ2-1; a possible D gene is TRBD2 (5 bases). In germline, CDR1 is KGHDR, CDR2 SFDVKD. Trimming pared 1 base from V and 7 bases from J, leaving 13 bases between. This CDR3 has 15 residues. CDR3 DNA: TGTGCCACCAGTGATTTCGGGGATAGAGCGAATGAGCAGTTCTTC. Translated: CATSDFGDRANEQFF.

The chain is built from TRBV9 and TRBJ2-2; D call uncertain. The V and J ends lost 3 bases and 7 bases respectively, with 4 bases between them. CDR1 is SGDLS, CDR2 YYNGEE, per germline. The CDR3 totals 11 residues. The CDR3 region has the DNA TGTGCCAGCAGCGCGAGCGGGGAGCTGTTTTTT. Translated, it gives CASSASGELFF.

The chain links TRBV20-1 to TRBJ2-7; D is ambiguous. Per the germline V gene, CDR1 is DFQATT and CDR2 is SNEGSKA (reference sequence). The CDR3 runs 13 residues. Trimming shortened V by 1 base and J by 3 bases, and 10 bases separated the two germline ends. The CDR3 sequence is CSARAPGHYEQYF. CDR3 DNA: TGCAGTGCTAGAGCACCAGGTCACTACGAGCAGTACTTC.

The chain links TRBV25-1 to TRBJ2-2; 7 bases line up with TRBD1. This CDR3 has 15 amino acids. Germline CDR1 reads MGHDK; CDR2 reads SYGVNS. V dropped 6 bases and J dropped 7; count of bases not matched to a gene: 11. The CDR3 nucleotides are TGTGCCAGCAGCCCTATGACAGGGTCCGGCGGGGAGCTGTTTTTT. Protein sequence: CASSPMTGSGGELFF.

This clonotype was picked up a small number of times. V is TRBV28 and J is TRBJ2-7; a weak D match, TRBD2 (5 bases). CDR3 length equals 13 residues. Germline CDR1 is MDHEN and CDR2 is SYDVKM. V shed 5 bases and J shed 3 bases, with 11 bases lying between them. In DNA form, the CDR3 reads TGTGCCAGCAGTATCGGACTTCGCTACGAGCAGTACTTC. Translation gives CASSIGLRYEQYF.

The chain joins TRBV29-1 to TRBJ1-1; D is unclear. This CDR3 is built from 10 residues. Trimming pared 6 bases from V and 6 bases from J, leaving 8 bases between. Germline lookup yields CDR1 SQVTM and CDR2 ANQGSEA. DNA of the CDR3: TGCAGCGTCGCTATCTCTGAAGCTTTCTTT. Translation gives CSVAISEAFF.

This clonotype has at least ten counts. The rearrangement links TRBV20-1 to TRBJ2-1; the match to TRBD2 covers 15 bases. The CDR3 is 16 residues long. J gave up 4 bases and V 3 bases, and 4 bases lay outside the gene matches. The germline gives CDR1 DFQATT, CDR2 SNEGSKA (reference sequence). This CDR3 is CSARGLAGGNYNEQFF. Here the CDR3 DNA reads TGCAGTGCTAGGGGACTAGCGGGGGGAAATTACAATGAGCAGTTCTTC.

This clonotype was counted between two and nine times. The V call is TRBV7-9, the J call TRBJ2-3; the D call may be TRBD1 or TRBD2 (6 bases each). Trimming removed 5 bases at V and 4 bases at J, with 19 bases between. CDR3 length: 16 residues. Germline-derived CDR1 and CDR2 are SEHNR and FQNEAQ (reference sequence). The CDR3 DNA reads TGTGCCAGCAGCCCCGGGGTAGGGGGGCCTGCAGATACGCAGTATTTT. It yields the protein CASSPGVGGPADTQYF.

The genes are TRBV29-1 and TRBJ2-2; 10 nucleotides agree with TRBD2. The trim removed 5 bases at V and 9 bases at J, leaving 6 bases unmatched. Per germline, CDR1 SQVTM and CDR2 ANQGSEA. This CDR3 is 13 amino acids long. This CDR3 is CSVRLAGDRELFF. The CDR3 bases are TGCAGCGTTCGGCTAGCGGGGGACAGGGAGCTGTTTTTT.

The chain combines TRBV20-1 with TRBJ1-5; D may be TRBD1 (5 bases). V was clipped by 1 base and J by 9 bases, with 16 bases between them. The CDR3 loop spans 14 amino acids. Germline CDR1 DFQATT, CDR2 SNEGSKA (reference sequence). The CDR3 is CSARVRGDAGPQHF. CDR3 coding DNA: TGCAGTGCTAGAGTCAGAGGGGATGCTGGGCCCCAGCATTTT.

This clonotype has a count of ten or more. The chain is built from TRBV28 and TRBJ2-3; D is unclear. Trimming cost V 3 bases and J 0 bases, with 10 bases left between them. CDR3 length: 15 amino acids. Germline assignment: CDR1 MDHEN and CDR2 SYDVKM. The CDR3 DNA reads as TGTGCCAGCAGTTTTCCCCCGCCAAGCACAGATACGCAGTATTTT. Its protein is CASSFPPPSTDTQYF.

The chain combines TRBV7-3 with TRBJ2-1; D possibly corresponds to TRBD1 (6 bases). The germline gives CDR1 SGHTA, CDR2 FQGTGA. The ends were cut back, 2 bases at V and 1 base at J, with 12 bases in the middle. The CDR3 is 16 residues long. CDR3 DNA: TGTGCCAGCAGCTTACGGGGACATAGGTCCTACAATGAGCAGTTCTTC. Translated: CASSLRGHRSYNEQFF.

This clonotype was recorded at least ten times. The chain joins TRBV5-1 to TRBJ2-3, with D possibly being TRBD2 (7 bases). This CDR3 contains 15 residues. Trimming left V 6 bases short and J 0 bases short, with 14 bases between. Germline assignment: CDR1 SGHRS and CDR2 YFSETQ. The CDR3 DNA follows: TGCGCCAGCAACGGCGGGGGCCTTAGCACAGATACGCAGTATTTT. Amino acid sequence: CASNGGGLSTDTQYF.

This clonotype was detected a few times. The rearrangement joins TRBV6-4 to TRBJ2-3, with 7 bases matching TRBD2. V shed 3 bases, J shed 2 bases, and the junction held 8 bases outside the gene matches. The CDR3 is 16 residues long. Germline-derived CDR1 and CDR2 are MRHNA and SNTAGT. CDR3 protein: CASSELGAGPTDTQYF. The CDR3, as DNA: TGTGCCAGCAGTGAATTAGGAGCGGGACCCACAGATACGCAGTATTTT.

This chain links TRBV4-1 with TRBJ1-4; D is unclear. This CDR3 contains 17 residues. From germline, CDR1 is MGHRA and CDR2 YSYEKL. V was pared by 3 bases and J by 0 bases, with 14 bases between. The CDR3 protein is CASSQEVLDPTNEKLFF. In DNA form, the CDR3 reads TGCGCCAGCAGCCAGGAAGTTCTAGACCCAACTAATGAAAAACTGTTTTTT.

The rearrangement links TRBV7-9 to TRBJ2-3; maybe TRBD1 (5 bases). The V end lost 5 bases, the J end lost 4 bases, and 10 bases lay between the germline ends. This CDR3 contains 13 residues. From germline, CDR1 is SEHNR and CDR2 FQNEAQ (reference sequence). The CDR3 nucleotides are TGTGCCAGCAGCCCGGACAACCCAGATACGCAGTATTTT. This codes for CASSPDNPDTQYF.

The V and J genes are TRBV7-9 and TRBJ2-5; 7 positions match TRBD1. CDR3 length: 17 amino acids. After removal of 6 bases from V and 5 bases from J, the junction contained 18 bases not matched to a gene. CDR1 and CDR2 from the germline V gene are SEHNR and FQNEAQ (reference sequence). In DNA, the CDR3 is TGTGCCAGCAGTTCGCTACACTCAAGGGGGCTGAAGGAGACCCAGTACTTC. Translating it yields CASSSLHSRGLKETQYF.

This clonotype came up many times. J is TRBJ1-6 and V is TRBV6-2 or TRBV6-3; D possibly corresponds to TRBD1 (5 bases). Germline V gene sequence: CDR1 MNHEY, CDR2 SVGEGT. The CDR3 loop spans 12 amino acids. Deletions cut 3 bases from V and 12 bases from J, with 9 bases between. The CDR3 loop is CASSYGGLPLHF. DNA for the CDR3: TGTGCCAGCAGTTATGGGGGATTACCCCTCCACTTT.

As regards this clonotype: The junction differs from germline at one of its ends, possibly a read error. The rearrangement joins TRBV5-5 to TRBJ1-2; possibly TRBD1 for D (6 bases). Germline V CDR1 and CDR2: SGHKS, YYEKEE (reference sequence). This CDR3 has 13 residues. The CDR3 DNA sequence: TGTGCCAGCAGTCCCCAAGGCTACAGGGACGACTCCTTC. It yields the protein CASSPQGYRDDSF.

This clonotype was detected many times. This rearrangement joins TRBV7-3 to TRBJ2-1, with TRBD2 identical over 7 bases. The CDR3 sequence is 14 residues long. Germline CDR1 reads SGHTA; CDR2 reads FQGTGA. V was clipped by 3 bases and J by 8 bases; unmatched bases: 7. The CDR3, as DNA: TGTGCCAGCAGCTTCGGACTAGGTAGGGATGAGCAGTTCTTC. Residues: CASSFGLGRDEQFF.

This clonotype came up many times. V is TRBV12-3 or TRBV12-4 and J is TRBJ2-5, with D perhaps being TRBD1 or TRBD2 (5 bases each). CDR3 length: 16 residues. The V end was cut by 3 bases, the J end by 1 base, with 15 bases between. The CDR3 sequence: CASSFIRDQLQETQYF. The DNA for the CDR3 is TGTGCCAGCAGTTTCATCCGGGACCAACTCCAAGAGACCCAGTACTTC.

The CDR3 loop is CASSPGTGGSNEQYF. The CDR3 DNA reads as TGTGCCAGCTCCCCGGGGACAGGGGGGTCTAACGAGCAGTACTTC. V is TRBV18 and J is TRBJ2-7; TRBD1 agrees at 11 bases. The germline gives CDR1 KGHSH, CDR2 LQKENI. CDR3 size: 15 residues. J gave up 5 bases and V 6 bases, and 9 bases lay outside the gene matches. Combining the CDR3 with reference TRBV18 and TRBJ2-7 gives the whole variable domain NAGVMQNPRHLVRRRGQEARLRCSPMKGHSHVYWYRQLPEEGLKFMVYLQKENIIDESGMPKERFSAEFPKEGPSILRIQQVVRGDSAAYFCASSPGTGGSNEQYFGPGTRLTVT.

The rearrangement links TRBV6-2 or TRBV6-3 to TRBJ1-5; D is possibly TRBD1 (6 bases). V lost 5 bases to trimming and J lost 9 bases, with 17 bases between them. CDR1 and CDR2 from the germline V gene are MNHEY and SVGEGT. The CDR3 contains 14 residues. DNA of the CDR3: TGTGCCAGCAGTACCCACAACGAGGACAGGCCCCAGCATTTT. This translates into CASSTHNEDRPQHF.